The next 5 T cell receptor beta chains were all read from a single sample in a study of T-cell reconstitution after alpha-beta-depleted transplantation in children. Library preparation (for TCRbeta) was performed with unique molecular identifiers. TCRdb fed the PCR reads into MiXCR, producing one record per CDR3 protein. The repertoire holds about 610,000 distinct CDR3 sequences, with approximately 10% as singletons. Sequenced material: PBMCs from the stem cell graft donor, taken from the stem cell graft. The receptors originated from a human donor who donated a stem cell graft to a child with acute myeloid leukemia.

Many counts were recorded for this clonotype. The chain has TRBV10-3 and TRBJ2-1; D is uncertain. The CDR3 runs 14 residues. The V end lost 11 bases, the J end lost 2 bases, and 16 bases lay between the germline ends. CDR1 and CDR2 from the germline V gene are ENHRY and SYGVKD. The CDR3 nucleotides read TGTGCCGCCACCAGCGAGCTGGCCTACAATGAGCAGTTCTTC. This translates into CAATSELAYNEQFF.

This clonotype was detected many times. At one end, the junction sequence differs from germline, possibly due to a read error. The CDR3 sequence is CSARDRDTQGRIIF. Here the CDR3 DNA reads TGCAGTGCTAGAGACCGAGATACCCAGGGGAGGATAATCTTC. The J gene is TRBJ2-1, the V gene TRBV20-1, with D possibly called TRBD1 or TRBD2 (6 bases each). The CDR3 totals 14 residues. CDR1 and CDR2 (germline): DFQATT, SNEGSKA (reference sequence).

This chain uses TRBV10-3 with TRBJ1-4; a weak D match, TRBD1 (5 bases). V shed 6 bases and J shed 5 bases, with 10 bases lying between them. Germline CDR1 reads ENHRY; CDR2 reads SYGVKD. This CDR3 is 13 amino acids long. Written as DNA, the CDR3 is TGTGCCATCAGCCAGGGCCAAAATGAAAAACTGTTTTTT. Encoded protein: CAISQGQNEKLFF.

This clonotype showed up many times. The chain has TRBV29-1 and TRBJ2-1; D uncertain. CDR1 is SQVTM and CDR2 is ANQGSEA in the germline V gene. V was trimmed by 6 bases and J by 4 bases, leaving 13 bases between them. This CDR3 has 13 amino acids. This chain's CDR3 is CSVVTVNYNEQFF. For the CDR3, the DNA is TGCAGCGTGGTTACAGTTAATTACAATGAGCAGTTCTTC.

This clonotype was counted many times. The chain links TRBV12-3 or TRBV12-4 to TRBJ1-1, with TRBD1 as a possible D gene (5 bases). The CDR3 contains 14 residues. Trimming removed 3 bases from V and 1 base from J, with 9 bases in between. CDR3 DNA: TGTGCCAGCAGTTTTACAGGATCGAACACTGAAGCTTTCTTT. Encoded protein: CASSFTGSNTEAFF.